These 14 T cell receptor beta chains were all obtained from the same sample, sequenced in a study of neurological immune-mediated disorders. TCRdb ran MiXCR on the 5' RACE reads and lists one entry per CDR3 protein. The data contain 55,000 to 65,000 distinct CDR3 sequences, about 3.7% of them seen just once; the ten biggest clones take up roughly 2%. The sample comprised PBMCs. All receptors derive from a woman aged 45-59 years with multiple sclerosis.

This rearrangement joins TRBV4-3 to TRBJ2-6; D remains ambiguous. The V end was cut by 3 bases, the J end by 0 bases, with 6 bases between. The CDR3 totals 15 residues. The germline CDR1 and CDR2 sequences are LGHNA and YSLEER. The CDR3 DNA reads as TGCGCCAGCAGCCACGATACCTCTGGGGCCAACGTCCTGACTTTC. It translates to CASSHDTSGANVLTF.

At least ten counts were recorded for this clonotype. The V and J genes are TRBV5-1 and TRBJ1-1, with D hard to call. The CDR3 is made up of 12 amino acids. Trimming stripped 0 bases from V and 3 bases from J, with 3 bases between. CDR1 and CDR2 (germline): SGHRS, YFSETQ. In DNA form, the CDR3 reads TGCGCCAGCAGCTTGGGGGACACTGAAGCTTTCTTT. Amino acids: CASSLGDTEAFF.

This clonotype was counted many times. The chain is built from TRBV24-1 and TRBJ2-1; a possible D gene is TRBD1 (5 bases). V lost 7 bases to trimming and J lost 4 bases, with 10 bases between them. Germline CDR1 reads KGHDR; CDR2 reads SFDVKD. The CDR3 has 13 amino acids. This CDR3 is CATRDTDYNEQFF. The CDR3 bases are TGTGCCACCAGGGACACCGATTACAATGAGCAGTTCTTC.

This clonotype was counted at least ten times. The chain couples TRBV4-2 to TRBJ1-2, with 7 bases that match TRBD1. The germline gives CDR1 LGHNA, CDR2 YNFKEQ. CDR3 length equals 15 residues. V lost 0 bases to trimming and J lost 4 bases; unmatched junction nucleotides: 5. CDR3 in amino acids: CASSQDPGQPYGYTF. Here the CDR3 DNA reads TGTGCCAGCAGCCAAGATCCGGGACAGCCCTATGGCTACACCTTC.

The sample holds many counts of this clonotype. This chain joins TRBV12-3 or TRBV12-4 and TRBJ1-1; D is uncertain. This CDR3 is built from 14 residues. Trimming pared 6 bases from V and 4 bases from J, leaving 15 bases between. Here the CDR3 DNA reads TGTGCCAGCAGGTTGAGCAGGACGACCACTGAAGCTTTCTTT. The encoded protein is CASRLSRTTTEAFF.

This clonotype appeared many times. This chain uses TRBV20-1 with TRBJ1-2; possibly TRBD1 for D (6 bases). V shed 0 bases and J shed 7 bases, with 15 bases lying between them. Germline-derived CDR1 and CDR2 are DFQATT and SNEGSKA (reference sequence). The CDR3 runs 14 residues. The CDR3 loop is CSARDSGAPRGYTF. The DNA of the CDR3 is TGCAGTGCTAGAGATTCGGGGGCGCCACGTGGCTACACCTTC.

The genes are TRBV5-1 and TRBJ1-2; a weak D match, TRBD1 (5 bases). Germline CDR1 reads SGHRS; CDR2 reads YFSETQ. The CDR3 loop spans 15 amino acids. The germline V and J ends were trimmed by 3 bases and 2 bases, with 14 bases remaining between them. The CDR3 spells CASSSSAGPNYGYTF. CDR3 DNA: TGCGCCAGCAGCTCCTCGGCAGGGCCGAACTATGGCTACACCTTC.

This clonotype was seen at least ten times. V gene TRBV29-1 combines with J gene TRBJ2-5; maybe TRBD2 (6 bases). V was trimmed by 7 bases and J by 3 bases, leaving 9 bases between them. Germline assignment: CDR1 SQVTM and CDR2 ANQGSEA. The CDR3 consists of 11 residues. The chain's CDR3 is CSGGTKETQYF. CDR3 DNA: TGCAGCGGCGGGACCAAAGAGACCCAGTACTTC.

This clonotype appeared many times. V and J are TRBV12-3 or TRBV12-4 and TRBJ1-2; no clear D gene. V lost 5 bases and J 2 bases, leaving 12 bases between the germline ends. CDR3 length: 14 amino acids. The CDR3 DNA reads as TGTGCCAGCAGTCCTATCAGCGGGAACTATGGCTACACCTTC. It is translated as CASSPISGNYGYTF.

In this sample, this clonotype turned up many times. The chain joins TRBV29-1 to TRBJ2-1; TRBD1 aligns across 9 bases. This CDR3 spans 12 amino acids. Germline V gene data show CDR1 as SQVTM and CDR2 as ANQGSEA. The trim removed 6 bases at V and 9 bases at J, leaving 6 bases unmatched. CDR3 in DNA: TGCAGCGTGGACAGGGGAATAGGTGAGCAGTTCTTC. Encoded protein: CSVDRGIGEQFF.

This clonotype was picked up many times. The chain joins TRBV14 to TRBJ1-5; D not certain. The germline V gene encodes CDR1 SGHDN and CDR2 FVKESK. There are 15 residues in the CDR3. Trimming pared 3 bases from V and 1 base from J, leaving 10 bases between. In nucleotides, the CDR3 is TGTGCCAGCAGCCAGGGAGGTGGAAGCAATCAGCCCCAGCATTTT. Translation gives CASSQGGGSNQPQHF.

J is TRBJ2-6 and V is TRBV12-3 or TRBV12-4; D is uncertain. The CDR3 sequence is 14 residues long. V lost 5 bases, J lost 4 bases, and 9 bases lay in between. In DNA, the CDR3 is TGTGCCAGCAGTCCGCTTCGGGGGGCCAACGTCCTGACTTTC. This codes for CASSPLRGANVLTF.

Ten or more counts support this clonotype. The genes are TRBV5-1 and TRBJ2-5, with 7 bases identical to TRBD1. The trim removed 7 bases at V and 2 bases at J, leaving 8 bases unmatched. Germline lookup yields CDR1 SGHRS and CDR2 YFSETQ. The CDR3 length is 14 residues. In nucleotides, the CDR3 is TGCGCCAGCTGCAGGGACAGCAAACAAGAGACCCAGTACTTC. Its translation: CASCRDSKQETQYF.

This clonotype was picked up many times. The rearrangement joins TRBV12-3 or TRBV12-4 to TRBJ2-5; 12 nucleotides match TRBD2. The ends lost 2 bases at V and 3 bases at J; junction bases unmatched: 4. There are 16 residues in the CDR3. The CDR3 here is CASSLLAGGPEETQYF. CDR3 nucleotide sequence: TGTGCCAGCAGTTTACTAGCGGGAGGGCCTGAAGAGACCCAGTACTTC.